The 15 T cell receptor beta chains given below trace back to one sample, sequenced in a study of regulatory T cells in long-lasting Graves disease. The time point: newly diagnosed GD, antithyroid drugs for less than 3 months. Extracted PBMC RNA gave rise to the TCR library. Libraries of TCR beta came from iRepertoire HTBI primers plus Arm-PCR of CDR3 regions. TCRdb re-analysed the multiplex PCR reads in MiXCR, keeping a single row per CDR3 protein. The sample has some 410,000 distinct CDR3 sequences, roughly 17% seen once. These data are also associated with another study on T cells in Graves' hyperthyroidism and ophthalmopathy.

Material: peripheral blood mononuclear cells (PBMCs), obtained at new diagnosis, from a patient treated with antithyroid drugs. These receptors all come from a woman between 25 and 40 years old with Graves disease.

This chain uses TRBV20-1 with TRBJ1-5; tentative D call: TRBD1 (5 bases). V was shortened by 0 bases and J by 5 bases, with 11 bases between the two germline ends. The CDR3 is 14 amino acids. The V gene's germline CDR1 is DFQATT and CDR2 SNEGSKA (reference sequence). CDR3 amino acids: CSARDVPRDQPQHF. The CDR3 nucleotides read TGCAGTGCTAGAGACGTCCCCAGGGATCAGCCCCAGCATTTT.

This clonotype was picked up a small number of times. The chain combines TRBV7-3 with TRBJ2-6; D gene ambiguous. V was pared by 2 bases and J by 0 bases, with 14 bases between. CDR3 length: 18 amino acids. Germline V gene sequence: CDR1 SGHTA, CDR2 FQGTGA. CDR3 loop: CASSLLGRETSGANVLTF. CDR3 nucleotide sequence: TGTGCCAGCAGCTTATTAGGCAGAGAGACCTCTGGGGCCAACGTCCTGACTTTC.

This clonotype was seen ten or more times. The rearrangement links TRBV24-1 to TRBJ2-1; 11 bases match TRBD2. The CDR3 runs to 15 residues. The germline gives CDR1 KGHDR, CDR2 SFDVKD. Trimming at V came to 5 bases and at J to 4 bases, leaving 3 bases not matched to a gene. The CDR3, as DNA: TGTGCCACCAGTGCTCTAGCGGGAGGATACAATGAGCAGTTCTTC. This sequence encodes CATSALAGGYNEQFF.

This clonotype came up a few times. The CDR3 nucleotides read TGTGCCAGCAGCTTGCGTCAGCAAATCTATGGCTACACCTTC. This encodes CASSLRQQIYGYTF. The chain combines TRBV5-6 with TRBJ1-2; D is unresolved. This CDR3 spans 14 amino acids. V lost 1 base, J lost 4 bases, and 11 bases lay in between. CDR1 SGHDT and CDR2 YYEEEE come from the germline V gene.

This clonotype has a count of ten or more. The chain links TRBV6-2 or TRBV6-3 to TRBJ2-3; no firm D call. This CDR3 spans 15 amino acids. Trimming shortened V by 2 bases and J by 5 bases, and 14 bases separated the two germline ends. Germline V CDR1 and CDR2: MNHEY, SVGEGT. This CDR3 reads CASSYDGRFLDTQYF. Here the CDR3 DNA reads TGTGCCAGCAGTTACGATGGCCGGTTCTTAGATACGCAGTATTTT.

This clonotype was counted at least ten times. The chain recombines TRBV13 with TRBJ2-7; 8 positions agree with TRBD1. Looked up from germline, CDR1 is PRHDT and CDR2 is FYEKMQ (reference sequence). V lost 4 bases to trimming and J lost 4 bases; unmatched junction nucleotides: 9. The CDR3 is 15 amino acids. CDR3 sequence: CASSSNGQGIYEQYF. The DNA of the CDR3 is TGTGCCAGCAGCTCAAACGGACAGGGAATATACGAGCAGTACTTC.

The genes are TRBV28 and TRBJ1-2, with TRBD1 matching 7 bases. The germline V gene encodes CDR1 MDHEN and CDR2 SYDVKM. The V segment lost 5 bases and the J segment 5 bases; nucleotides outside the gene matches: 11. This CDR3 has 15 amino acids. The CDR3 DNA is TGTGCCAGCAGTAGAGACAGGGCATACTTTTATGGCTACACCTTC. Amino acids: CASSRDRAYFYGYTF.

This clonotype was seen at least ten times. The chain joins TRBV6-1 to TRBJ2-6; 7 nucleotides line up with TRBD1. V lost 6 bases, J lost 5 bases, and 4 bases stayed unmatched. The CDR3 loop spans 14 amino acids. Germline V gene sequence: CDR1 MNHNS, CDR2 SASEGT. The CDR3: CASSKTGRANVLTF. CDR3 sequence (DNA): TGTGCCAGCAGCAAGACAGGGCGGGCCAACGTCCTGACTTTC.

This clonotype occurred many times. This rearrangement joins TRBV10-3 to TRBJ2-1, with unresolved D. The ends were cut back, 10 bases at V and 7 bases at J, with 8 bases in the middle. The germline gives CDR1 ENHRY, CDR2 SYGVKD. The CDR3 runs to 10 residues. CDR3 bases: TGTGCCACCAGGTCTAATGAGCAGTTCTTC. This sequence encodes CATRSNEQFF.

This clonotype showed up just a few times. The chain uses TRBV5-1 and TRBJ1-5, with TRBD1 as a possible D gene (6 bases). This CDR3 spans 14 amino acids. The germline V gene encodes CDR1 SGHRS and CDR2 YFSETQ. V dropped 4 bases and J dropped 9 bases, with 17 bases sitting between them. CDR3 DNA: TGCGCCAGCAGCCATGGATGGGGGCAAGCGCCCCAGCATTTT. Its translation: CASSHGWGQAPQHF.

Notes on this clonotype: A much larger clone lies one base from this, so it may be a read error. The chain links TRBV7-3 to TRBJ1-1; the D gene is possibly TRBD1 (6 bases). The CDR3 length is 16 residues. The germline gives CDR1 SGHTA, CDR2 FQGTGA. The CDR3 protein is CASSTNGGAPATEGFF. For the CDR3, the DNA is TGTGCCAGCAGCACAAACGGGGGCGCGCCGGCCACTGAAGGTTTCTTT.

In its sample, this clonotype was seen a few times. This may arise from a read error, as a much more abundant clone is one base away. This chain joins TRBV18 and TRBJ2-7; D not resolved. CDR1 is KGHSH and CDR2 is LQKENI in the germline V gene. The CDR3 extends over 15 amino acids. CDR3 sequence: CAGSPSRTWGYEQYF. DNA of the CDR3: TGTGCCGGCTCACCTTCCCGGACGTGGGGCTACGAGCAGTACTTC.

On this clonotype: An end of the junction does not agree with germline; a read error may underlie this. The rearrangement uses TRBV11-2 and TRBJ2-7; 8 bases match TRBD1. Germline V gene sequence: CDR1 SGHAT, CDR2 FQNNGV. This CDR3 is 12 amino acids long. The DNA of the CDR3 is TGTGCCAGCAGCTTAAGCAGGGGGCAAGTCCTCTTC. Protein sequence: CASSLSRGQVLF.

The sample holds many counts of this clonotype. The chain couples TRBV4-1 to TRBJ2-7, with 7 bases lining up with TRBD1. Germline trimming cut 1 base from V and 2 bases from J; bases unmatched to any gene: 2. This CDR3 region has 14 residues. From germline, CDR1 is MGHRA and CDR2 YSYEKL. CDR3 protein: CASSQADRTYEQYF. CDR3 nucleotide sequence: TGCGCCAGCAGCCAAGCGGACAGGACCTACGAGCAGTACTTC.

The chain links TRBV14 to TRBJ2-5; D is unclear. Between the trimmed V and J ends, which lost 0 bases and 2 bases, there was a span of 16 bases. This CDR3 comprises 17 residues. Per germline, CDR1 SGHDN and CDR2 FVKESK. CDR3: CASSQERSPALQETQYF. In DNA, the CDR3 is TGTGCCAGCAGCCAAGAGAGAAGTCCAGCGCTTCAAGAGACCCAGTACTTC.